This note documents a single T cell receptor (beta chain) sequence. Unmatched junction bases numbered 2, after V lost 5 bases and J lost 1 base. There are 15 residues in the CDR3. CDR1 MRHNA and CDR2 SNTAGT come from the germline V gene. Per the authors' pipeline: From reference gene primer amplification, estimates of nucleated cell counts were derived. Measured with immunoSEQ multiplex PCR; TCRdb has only the in-frame clones, and not every one. V, J and clone size were drawn from that table, and D and trimming were deduced from the DNA. The data show roughly 45,000 clones, roughly 90% seen once. These data originate in a study of blood T cell repertoires in COVID-19. Study information: Sites across the United States, Italy and Spain contributed samples from acute and convalescent COVID-19. The analysed material was cDNA or gDNA that came from T cells, B-cell-depleted T cells, or PBMCs.

The chain links TRBV6-4 to TRBJ2-3; 11 nucleotides agree with TRBD2. The clonotype comes from a man between 60 and 75 years old with active COVID-19. Sequenced material: peripheral blood. The CDR3 loop is CASSSTSGGTDTQYF. The DNA of the CDR3 is TGTGCCAGCAGTTCGACTAGCGGGGGCACAGATACGCAGTATTTT.